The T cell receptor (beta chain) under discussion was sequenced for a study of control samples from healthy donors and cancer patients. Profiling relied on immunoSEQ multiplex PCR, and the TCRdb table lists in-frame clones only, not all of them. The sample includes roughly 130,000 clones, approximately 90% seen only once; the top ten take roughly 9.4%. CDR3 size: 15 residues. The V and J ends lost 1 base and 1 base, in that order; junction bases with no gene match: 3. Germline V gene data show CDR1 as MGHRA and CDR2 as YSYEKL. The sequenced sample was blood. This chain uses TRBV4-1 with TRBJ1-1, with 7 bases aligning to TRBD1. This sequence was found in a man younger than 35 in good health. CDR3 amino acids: CASSQVPGGNTEAFF. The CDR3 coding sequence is TGCGCCAGCAGCCAAGTACCAGGGGGGAACACTGAAGCTTTCTTT.